These 8 T cell receptor beta chains were sequenced from one sample in a study of cytomegalovirus exposure and HLA in healthy donors. 13 Jbeta primers and 60 Vbeta primers were used for the PCR. The assay was immunoSEQ multiplex PCR, and TCRdb's table has in-frame clones only and misses some. The data hold approximately 100,000 clones, with under 80% observed a single time. The sample taken for sequencing was PBMCs. The receptor set was obtained from a woman aged 50 to 65 in good health and CMV-seropositive.

The chain combines TRBV9 with TRBJ1-2, with no clear D. V was pared by 6 bases and J by 3 bases, with 24 bases between. CDR1 and CDR2 (germline): SGDLS, YYNGEE. CDR3 length: 17 amino acids. CDR3 protein: CASTLALGPTQDYGYTF. Here the CDR3 DNA reads TGTGCCAGCACCCTAGCTCTGGGCCCCACACAAGACTATGGCTACACCTTC.

This chain uses TRBV30 with TRBJ2-3; no definite D call. Germline V gene lookup returns CDR1 GTSNPN and CDR2 SVGIG (reference sequence). This CDR3 spans 13 amino acids. V gave up 0 bases and J gave up 4 bases, with 8 bases separating them. CDR3 sequence (DNA): TGTGCCTGGAGTGTACTTTCGGCAGATACGCAGTATTTT. This sequence encodes CAWSVLSADTQYF.

V and J are TRBV7-2 and TRBJ2-1, with TRBD2 identical over 12 bases. Germline V gene lookup returns CDR1 SGHTA and CDR2 FQGNSA. CDR3 length: 16 amino acids. V was pared by 5 bases and J by 7 bases, with 9 bases of the junction left unmatched. The DNA for the CDR3 is TGTGCCAGCAGCCCTCGACTAGCGGGGGCTTTTAATGAGCAGTTCTTC. Translated, it gives CASSPRLAGAFNEQFF.

The chain joins TRBV5-4 to TRBJ2-5; TRBD1 matches at 8 bases. Germline CDR1 SGHNT, CDR2 YYREEE (reference sequence). This CDR3 is 15 amino acids long. Losses at the gene ends were 0 bases for V and 5 bases for J; bases not matched to a gene: 6. In DNA form, the CDR3 reads TGTGCCAGCAGCTTGGGGCAGGGGGCAGGGGAGACCCAGTACTTC. Translated: CASSLGQGAGETQYF.

The V call is TRBV5-1, the J call TRBJ2-7; 7 nucleotides match TRBD1. The V segment lost 5 bases and the J segment 2 bases; nucleotides outside the gene matches: 7. The CDR3 totals 14 residues. Germline values: CDR1 SGHRS, CDR2 YFSETQ. Here the CDR3 reads CASSIGTVPYEQYF. DNA for the CDR3: TGCGCCAGCAGTATTGGGACAGTTCCCTACGAGCAGTACTTC. Filled out from reference TRBV5-1 and TRBJ2-7, the complete variable domain reads KAGVTQTPRYLIKTRGQQVTLSCSPISGHRSVSWYQQTPGQGLQFLFEYFSETQRNKGNFPGRFSGRQFSNSRSEMNVSTLELGDSALYLCASSIGTVPYEQYFGPGTRLTVT.

The rearrangement links TRBV5-1 to TRBJ1-5, with 10 bases matching TRBD1. The CDR3 has 18 residues. The J segment lost 1 base and the V segment lost 0 bases, leaving 7 bases of the junction unmatched. The germline V gene encodes CDR1 SGHRS and CDR2 YFSETQ. CDR3 sequence (DNA): TGCGCCAGCAGCTTGGGAGGACAGGGGGGCCGGAGCAATCAGCCCCAGCATTTT. Encoded protein: CASSLGGQGGRSNQPQHF.

The CDR3 sequence: CAWSVRGWRGAFF. CDR3 DNA: TGTGCCTGGAGTGTAAGAGGGTGGCGGGGAGCTTTCTTT. This chain connects TRBV30 to TRBJ1-1; D is undetermined. With 0 bases removed from V and 10 bases from J, the gap between germline ends came to 15 bases. The length of the CDR3 is 13 residues. The germline gives CDR1 GTSNPN, CDR2 SVGIG (reference sequence).

The chain employs TRBV2 and TRBJ2-5, with 15 bases aligning to TRBD2. The V gene's germline CDR1 is SNHLY and CDR2 FYNNEI. The V gene end was trimmed by 5 bases and the J gene end by 5 bases; junction bases not matched to a gene: 6. There are 16 residues in the CDR3. The CDR3 sequence: CASSSPGLAGGETQYF. The CDR3 DNA is TGTGCCAGCAGTTCACCGGGACTAGCGGGGGGTGAGACCCAGTACTTC. The full variable domain, in which reference TRBV2 and TRBJ2-5 provide the parts outside the CDR3, is EPEVTQTPSHQVTQMGQEVILRCVPISNHLYFYWYRQILGQKVEFLVSFYNNEISEKSEIFDDQFSVERPDGSNFTLKIRSTKLEDSAMYFCASSSPGLAGGETQYFGPGTRLLVL.